This T cell receptor beta chain was profiled in a study of T cell repertoires in cytomegalovirus infection. Overall study context: The authors relied on CMV epitopes, both recently identified HLA-C-restricted and well-studied HLA-B-restricted. Public signatures in TCR beta pointed to CMV infection and matching HLA type. Points from the study as a whole: Individuals carrying CMV plus the relevant HLA were identified by cumulative frequency of public TCR beta families. It was HLA-C-restricted CMV-specific TCR beta clonotypes that dominated the response ex vivo.

Each CDR3 protein gets one entry after TCRdb re-called the reads with MiXCR. This table has a few hundred thousand distinct CDR3 sequences, almost 40% appearing once. Worth noting for this clonotype: What it recognizes is unknown.

V lost 2 bases, J lost 6 bases, and 10 bases stayed unmatched. The length of the CDR3 is 16 residues. Germline loops: CDR1 SGHTA, CDR2 FQGTGA. This clonotype was obtained from a human donor in good health (CMV status not recorded). Some clones in this sample may be carry-over from other donors' samples. Here the sequenced sample was cultured PBMCs, taken from culture after CMV antigen stimulation. J is TRBJ2-4 and V is TRBV7-3; TRBD2 matches 7 bases. This CDR3 reads CASSLSLGRERNIQYF. The CDR3 bases are TGTGCCAGCAGCTTATCGCTTGGGCGGGAGAGAAACATTCAGTACTTC.